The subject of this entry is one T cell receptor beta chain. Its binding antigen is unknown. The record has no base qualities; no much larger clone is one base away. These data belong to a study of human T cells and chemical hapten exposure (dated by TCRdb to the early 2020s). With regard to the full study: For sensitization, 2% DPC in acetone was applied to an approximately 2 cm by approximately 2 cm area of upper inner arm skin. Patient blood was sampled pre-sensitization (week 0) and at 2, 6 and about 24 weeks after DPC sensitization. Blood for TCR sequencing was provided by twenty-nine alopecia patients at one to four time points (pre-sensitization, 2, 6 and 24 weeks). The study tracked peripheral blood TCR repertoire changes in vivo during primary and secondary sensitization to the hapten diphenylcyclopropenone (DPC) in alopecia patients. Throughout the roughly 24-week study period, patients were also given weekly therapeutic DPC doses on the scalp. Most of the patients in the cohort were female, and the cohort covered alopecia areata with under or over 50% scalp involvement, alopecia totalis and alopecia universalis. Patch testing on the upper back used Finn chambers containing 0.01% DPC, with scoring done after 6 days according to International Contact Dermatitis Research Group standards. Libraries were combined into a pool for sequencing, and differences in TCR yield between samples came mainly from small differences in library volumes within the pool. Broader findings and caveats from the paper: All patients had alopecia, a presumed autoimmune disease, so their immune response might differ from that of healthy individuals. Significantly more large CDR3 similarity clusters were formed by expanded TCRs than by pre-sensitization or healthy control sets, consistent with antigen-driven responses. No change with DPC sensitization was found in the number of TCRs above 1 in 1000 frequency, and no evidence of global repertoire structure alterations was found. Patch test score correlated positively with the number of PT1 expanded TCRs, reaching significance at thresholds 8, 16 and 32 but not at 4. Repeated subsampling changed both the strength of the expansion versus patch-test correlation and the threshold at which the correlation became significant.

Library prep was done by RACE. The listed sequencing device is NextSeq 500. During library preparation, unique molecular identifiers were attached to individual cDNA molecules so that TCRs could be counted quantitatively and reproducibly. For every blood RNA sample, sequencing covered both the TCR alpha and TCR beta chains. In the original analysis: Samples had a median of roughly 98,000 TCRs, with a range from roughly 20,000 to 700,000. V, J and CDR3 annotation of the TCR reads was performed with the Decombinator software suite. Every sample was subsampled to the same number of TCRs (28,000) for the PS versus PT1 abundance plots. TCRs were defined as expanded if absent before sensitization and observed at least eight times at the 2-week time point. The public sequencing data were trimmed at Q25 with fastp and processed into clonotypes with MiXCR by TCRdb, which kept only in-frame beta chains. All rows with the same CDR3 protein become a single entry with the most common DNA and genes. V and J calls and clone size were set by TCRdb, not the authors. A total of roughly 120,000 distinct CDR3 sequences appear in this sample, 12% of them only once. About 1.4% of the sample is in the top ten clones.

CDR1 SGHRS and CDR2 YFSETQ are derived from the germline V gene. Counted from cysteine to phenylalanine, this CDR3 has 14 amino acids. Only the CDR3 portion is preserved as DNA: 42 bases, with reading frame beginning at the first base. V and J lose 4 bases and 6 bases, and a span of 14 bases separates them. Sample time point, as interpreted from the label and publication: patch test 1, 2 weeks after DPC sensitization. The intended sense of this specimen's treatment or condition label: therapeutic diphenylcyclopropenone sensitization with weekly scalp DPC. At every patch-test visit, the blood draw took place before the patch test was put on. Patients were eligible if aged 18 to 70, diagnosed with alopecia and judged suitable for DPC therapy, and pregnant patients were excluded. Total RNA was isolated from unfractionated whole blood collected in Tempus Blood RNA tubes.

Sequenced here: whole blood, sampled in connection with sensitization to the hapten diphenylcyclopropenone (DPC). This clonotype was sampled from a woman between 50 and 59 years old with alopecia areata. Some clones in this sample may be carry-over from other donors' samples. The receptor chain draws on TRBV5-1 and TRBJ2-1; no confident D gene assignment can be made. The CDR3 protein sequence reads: CASSPVGSGNEQFF. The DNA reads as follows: TGCGCCAGCAGCCCAGTAGGATCGGGCAATGAGCAGTTCTTC.